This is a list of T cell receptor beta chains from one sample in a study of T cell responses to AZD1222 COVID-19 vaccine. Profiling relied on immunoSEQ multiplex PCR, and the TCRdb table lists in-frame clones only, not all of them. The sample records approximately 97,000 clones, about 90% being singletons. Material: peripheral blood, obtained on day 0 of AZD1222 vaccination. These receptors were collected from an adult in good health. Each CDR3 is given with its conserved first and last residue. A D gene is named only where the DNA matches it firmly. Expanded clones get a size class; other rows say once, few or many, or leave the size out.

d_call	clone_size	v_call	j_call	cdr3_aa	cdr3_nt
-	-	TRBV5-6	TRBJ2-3	CASSLMWADTSTDTQYF	TGTGCCAGCAGCTTGATGTGGGCAGATACTAGCACAGATACGCAGTATTTT
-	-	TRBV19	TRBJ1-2	CASSSPRWGLAGGYTF	TGTGCCAGTAGTTCACCTCGGTGGGGACTAGCTGGGGGCTACACCTTC
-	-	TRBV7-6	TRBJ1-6	CASSSPGQNSPLHF	TGTGCCAGCAGCTCTCCGGGACAAAATTCACCCCTCCACTTT
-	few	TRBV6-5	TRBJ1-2	CASREDSRNYGYTF	TGTGCCAGCAGAGAGGACAGCAGAAACTATGGCTACACCTTC
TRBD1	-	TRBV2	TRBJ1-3	CASRTTGGAGGNTIYF	TGTGCCAGCAGAACTACAGGGGGCGCGGGGGGAAACACCATATATTTT
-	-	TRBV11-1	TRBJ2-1	CASSLEVFEQFF	TGTGCCAGCAGCTTAGAGGTCTTTGAGCAGTTCTTC
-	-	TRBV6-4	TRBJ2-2	CASSARAENTGELFF	TGTGCCAGCAGTGCGAGGGCGGAGAACACCGGGGAGCTGTTTTTT
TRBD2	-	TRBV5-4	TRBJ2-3	CASSLGLARTDTQYF	TGTGCCAGCAGCTTGGGACTAGCCAGAACAGATACGCAGTATTTT
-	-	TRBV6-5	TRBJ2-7	CASKGSVTSYEQYF	TGTGCCAGCAAAGGCTCCGTAACCTCCTACGAGCAGTACTTC
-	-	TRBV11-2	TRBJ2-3	CASSLNGGPSSTDTQYF	TGTGCCAGCAGCTTGAACGGGGGTCCTTCTAGCACAGATACGCAGTATTTT
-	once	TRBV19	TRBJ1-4	CASAPGTVNEQLFF	TGTGCCAGCGCCCCCGGGACCGTCAATGAACAACTGTTTTTT
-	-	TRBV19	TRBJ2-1	CASSRGAENNEQFF	TGTGCCAGTAGTAGGGGGGCCGAAAACAATGAGCAGTTCTTC
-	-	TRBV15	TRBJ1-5	CATSREGRQPQHF	TGTGCCACCAGCAGAGAAGGGCGACAGCCCCAGCATTTT
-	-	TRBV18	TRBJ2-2	CASSPRSTGELFF	TGTGCCAGCTCACCTAGGTCCACCGGGGAGCTGTTTTTT
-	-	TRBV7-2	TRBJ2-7	CASTLGPASRYEQYF	TGTGCCAGCACCCTAGGGCCGGCTAGCAGATACGAGCAGTACTTC
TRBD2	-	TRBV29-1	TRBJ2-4	CSVRGGSTSQAKNIQYF	TGCAGCGTCCGGGGGGGCAGCACCTCGCAAGCCAAAAACATTCAGTACTTC
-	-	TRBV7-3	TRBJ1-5	CASRSGVGNQPQHF	TGTGCCAGCAGATCAGGGGTTGGCAATCAGCCCCAGCATTTT
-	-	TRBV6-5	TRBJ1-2	CASSYSTGALYGYTF	TGTGCCAGCAGTTACTCGACCGGGGCCCTCTATGGCTACACCTTC
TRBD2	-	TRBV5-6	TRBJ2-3	CASSPLAGGFYTQYF	TGTGCCAGCAGTCCCCTAGCGGGGGGGTTCTATACGCAGTATTTT
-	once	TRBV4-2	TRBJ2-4	CASSQEGPVVKNIQYF	TGTGCCAGCAGCCAAGAGGGGCCGGTTGTCAAAAACATTCAGTACTTC
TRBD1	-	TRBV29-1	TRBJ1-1	CSVGQQNTEAFF	TGCAGCGTGGGACAGCAGAACACTGAAGCTTTCTTT
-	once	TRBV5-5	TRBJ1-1	CASSRTVEAFF	TGTGCCAGCAGCCGGACTGTCGAAGCTTTCTTT
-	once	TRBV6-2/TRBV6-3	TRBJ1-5	CASSYGGKGPQHF	TGTGCCAGCAGTTACGGGGGGAAGGGGCCCCAGCATTTT
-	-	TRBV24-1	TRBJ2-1	CATSDSRGSEQFF	TGTGCCACCAGTGATTCTCGAGGGAGTGAGCAGTTCTTC
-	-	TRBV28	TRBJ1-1	CASWAAMNTEAFF	TGTGCCAGCTGGGCGGCGATGAACACTGAAGCTTTCTTT
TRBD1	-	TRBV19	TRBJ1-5	CASSKDRDQPQHF	TGTGCCAGTAGTAAGGACAGGGATCAGCCCCAGCATTTT
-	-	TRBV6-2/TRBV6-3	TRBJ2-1	CASSYEFRGPSYNEQFF	TGTGCCAGCAGTTACGAGTTCCGGGGGCCCTCGTACAATGAGCAGTTCTTC
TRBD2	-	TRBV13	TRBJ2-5	CASSATVAGAVEQETQYF	TGTGCCAGCTCTGCTACGGTAGCGGGGGCCGTAGAACAAGAGACCCAGTACTTC
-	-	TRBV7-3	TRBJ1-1	CASSPAGRGSEAFF	TGTGCCAGCAGCCCCGCAGGGCGGGGGAGTGAAGCTTTCTTT
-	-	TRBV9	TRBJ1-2	CASSVGTPHARGYGYTF	TGTGCCAGCAGCGTAGGAACCCCTCATGCCCGGGGCTATGGCTACACCTTC
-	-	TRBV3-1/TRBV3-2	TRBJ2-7	CASSQELARSYEQYF	TGTGCCAGCAGCCAAGAGCTAGCGAGATCCTACGAGCAGTACTTC
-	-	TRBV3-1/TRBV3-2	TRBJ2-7	CASSPLGQDYEQYF	TGTGCCAGCAGCCCCCTCGGCCAGGACTACGAGCAGTACTTC
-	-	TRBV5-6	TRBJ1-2	CASSPPNSYGYTF	TGTGCCAGCAGCCCACCGAATTCCTATGGCTACACCTTC
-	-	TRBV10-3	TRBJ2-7	CAISESTGASYEQYF	TGTGCCATCAGTGAGTCGACGGGGGCCTCTTACGAGCAGTACTTC
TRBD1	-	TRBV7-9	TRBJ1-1	CASSLGQGGAFF	TGTGCCAGCAGCTTAGGACAGGGAGGAGCTTTCTTT
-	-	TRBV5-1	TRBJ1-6	CASSLFAGVNNSPLHF	TGCGCCAGCAGCTTGTTCGCGGGGGTTAATAATTCACCCCTCCACTTT
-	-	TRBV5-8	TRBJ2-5	CASSFGTNRSSRETQYF	TGTGCCAGCAGCTTCGGGACCAATCGTAGTAGCAGGGAGACCCAGTACTTC
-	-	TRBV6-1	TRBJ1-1	CASSEARGVEAFF	TGTGCCAGCAGTGAAGCTAGAGGGGTTGAAGCTTTCTTT
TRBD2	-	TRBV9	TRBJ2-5	CASSVGGGRAGETQYF	TGTGCCAGCAGCGTAGGGGGCGGGAGGGCCGGAGAGACCCAGTACTTC
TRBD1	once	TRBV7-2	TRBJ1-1	CASSQRTGGFTEAFF	TGTGCCAGCAGCCAAAGGACAGGGGGCTTCACTGAAGCTTTCTTT
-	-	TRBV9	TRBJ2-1	CASSGGEQFF	TGTGCCAGCAGCGGGGGTGAGCAGTTCTTC
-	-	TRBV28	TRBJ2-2	CASSLGVRGGLTGELFF	TGTGCCAGCAGTTTAGGGGTGCGCGGGGGCCTGACCGGGGAGCTGTTTTTT
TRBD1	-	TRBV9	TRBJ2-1	CASSPFTPGQDLNEQFF	TGTGCCAGCAGCCCCTTTACCCCGGGACAGGATCTCAATGAGCAGTTCTTC
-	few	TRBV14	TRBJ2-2	CASSQVRASEGGELFF	TGTGCCAGCAGCCAAGTTAGGGCTAGCGAAGGAGGGGAGCTGTTTTTT
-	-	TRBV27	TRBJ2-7	CASSSTGEQYF	TGTGCCAGCAGTTCAACGGGCGAGCAGTACTTC
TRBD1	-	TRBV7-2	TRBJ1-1	CASSLEWTGGISEAFF	TGTGCCAGCAGCTTAGAATGGACAGGGGGAATTTCTGAAGCTTTCTTT
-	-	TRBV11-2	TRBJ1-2	CASSSGQLAGYTF	TGTGCCAGCAGCTCGGGACAATTAGCTGGCTACACCTTC
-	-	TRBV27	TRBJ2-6	CASRGGAPGANVLTF	TGTGCCAGCAGAGGGGGGGCGCCCGGGGCCAACGTCCTGACTTTC
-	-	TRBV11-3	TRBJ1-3	CASSLGGSGNTIYF	TGTGCCAGCAGCCTTGGAGGATCTGGAAACACCATATATTTT
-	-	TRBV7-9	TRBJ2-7	CASSFGSGEQYF	TGTGCCAGCAGCTTTGGGTCTGGGGAGCAGTACTTC
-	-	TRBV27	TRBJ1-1	CASRPRWSQNTEAFF	TGTGCCAGCAGGCCAAGGTGGTCACAGAACACTGAAGCTTTCTTT